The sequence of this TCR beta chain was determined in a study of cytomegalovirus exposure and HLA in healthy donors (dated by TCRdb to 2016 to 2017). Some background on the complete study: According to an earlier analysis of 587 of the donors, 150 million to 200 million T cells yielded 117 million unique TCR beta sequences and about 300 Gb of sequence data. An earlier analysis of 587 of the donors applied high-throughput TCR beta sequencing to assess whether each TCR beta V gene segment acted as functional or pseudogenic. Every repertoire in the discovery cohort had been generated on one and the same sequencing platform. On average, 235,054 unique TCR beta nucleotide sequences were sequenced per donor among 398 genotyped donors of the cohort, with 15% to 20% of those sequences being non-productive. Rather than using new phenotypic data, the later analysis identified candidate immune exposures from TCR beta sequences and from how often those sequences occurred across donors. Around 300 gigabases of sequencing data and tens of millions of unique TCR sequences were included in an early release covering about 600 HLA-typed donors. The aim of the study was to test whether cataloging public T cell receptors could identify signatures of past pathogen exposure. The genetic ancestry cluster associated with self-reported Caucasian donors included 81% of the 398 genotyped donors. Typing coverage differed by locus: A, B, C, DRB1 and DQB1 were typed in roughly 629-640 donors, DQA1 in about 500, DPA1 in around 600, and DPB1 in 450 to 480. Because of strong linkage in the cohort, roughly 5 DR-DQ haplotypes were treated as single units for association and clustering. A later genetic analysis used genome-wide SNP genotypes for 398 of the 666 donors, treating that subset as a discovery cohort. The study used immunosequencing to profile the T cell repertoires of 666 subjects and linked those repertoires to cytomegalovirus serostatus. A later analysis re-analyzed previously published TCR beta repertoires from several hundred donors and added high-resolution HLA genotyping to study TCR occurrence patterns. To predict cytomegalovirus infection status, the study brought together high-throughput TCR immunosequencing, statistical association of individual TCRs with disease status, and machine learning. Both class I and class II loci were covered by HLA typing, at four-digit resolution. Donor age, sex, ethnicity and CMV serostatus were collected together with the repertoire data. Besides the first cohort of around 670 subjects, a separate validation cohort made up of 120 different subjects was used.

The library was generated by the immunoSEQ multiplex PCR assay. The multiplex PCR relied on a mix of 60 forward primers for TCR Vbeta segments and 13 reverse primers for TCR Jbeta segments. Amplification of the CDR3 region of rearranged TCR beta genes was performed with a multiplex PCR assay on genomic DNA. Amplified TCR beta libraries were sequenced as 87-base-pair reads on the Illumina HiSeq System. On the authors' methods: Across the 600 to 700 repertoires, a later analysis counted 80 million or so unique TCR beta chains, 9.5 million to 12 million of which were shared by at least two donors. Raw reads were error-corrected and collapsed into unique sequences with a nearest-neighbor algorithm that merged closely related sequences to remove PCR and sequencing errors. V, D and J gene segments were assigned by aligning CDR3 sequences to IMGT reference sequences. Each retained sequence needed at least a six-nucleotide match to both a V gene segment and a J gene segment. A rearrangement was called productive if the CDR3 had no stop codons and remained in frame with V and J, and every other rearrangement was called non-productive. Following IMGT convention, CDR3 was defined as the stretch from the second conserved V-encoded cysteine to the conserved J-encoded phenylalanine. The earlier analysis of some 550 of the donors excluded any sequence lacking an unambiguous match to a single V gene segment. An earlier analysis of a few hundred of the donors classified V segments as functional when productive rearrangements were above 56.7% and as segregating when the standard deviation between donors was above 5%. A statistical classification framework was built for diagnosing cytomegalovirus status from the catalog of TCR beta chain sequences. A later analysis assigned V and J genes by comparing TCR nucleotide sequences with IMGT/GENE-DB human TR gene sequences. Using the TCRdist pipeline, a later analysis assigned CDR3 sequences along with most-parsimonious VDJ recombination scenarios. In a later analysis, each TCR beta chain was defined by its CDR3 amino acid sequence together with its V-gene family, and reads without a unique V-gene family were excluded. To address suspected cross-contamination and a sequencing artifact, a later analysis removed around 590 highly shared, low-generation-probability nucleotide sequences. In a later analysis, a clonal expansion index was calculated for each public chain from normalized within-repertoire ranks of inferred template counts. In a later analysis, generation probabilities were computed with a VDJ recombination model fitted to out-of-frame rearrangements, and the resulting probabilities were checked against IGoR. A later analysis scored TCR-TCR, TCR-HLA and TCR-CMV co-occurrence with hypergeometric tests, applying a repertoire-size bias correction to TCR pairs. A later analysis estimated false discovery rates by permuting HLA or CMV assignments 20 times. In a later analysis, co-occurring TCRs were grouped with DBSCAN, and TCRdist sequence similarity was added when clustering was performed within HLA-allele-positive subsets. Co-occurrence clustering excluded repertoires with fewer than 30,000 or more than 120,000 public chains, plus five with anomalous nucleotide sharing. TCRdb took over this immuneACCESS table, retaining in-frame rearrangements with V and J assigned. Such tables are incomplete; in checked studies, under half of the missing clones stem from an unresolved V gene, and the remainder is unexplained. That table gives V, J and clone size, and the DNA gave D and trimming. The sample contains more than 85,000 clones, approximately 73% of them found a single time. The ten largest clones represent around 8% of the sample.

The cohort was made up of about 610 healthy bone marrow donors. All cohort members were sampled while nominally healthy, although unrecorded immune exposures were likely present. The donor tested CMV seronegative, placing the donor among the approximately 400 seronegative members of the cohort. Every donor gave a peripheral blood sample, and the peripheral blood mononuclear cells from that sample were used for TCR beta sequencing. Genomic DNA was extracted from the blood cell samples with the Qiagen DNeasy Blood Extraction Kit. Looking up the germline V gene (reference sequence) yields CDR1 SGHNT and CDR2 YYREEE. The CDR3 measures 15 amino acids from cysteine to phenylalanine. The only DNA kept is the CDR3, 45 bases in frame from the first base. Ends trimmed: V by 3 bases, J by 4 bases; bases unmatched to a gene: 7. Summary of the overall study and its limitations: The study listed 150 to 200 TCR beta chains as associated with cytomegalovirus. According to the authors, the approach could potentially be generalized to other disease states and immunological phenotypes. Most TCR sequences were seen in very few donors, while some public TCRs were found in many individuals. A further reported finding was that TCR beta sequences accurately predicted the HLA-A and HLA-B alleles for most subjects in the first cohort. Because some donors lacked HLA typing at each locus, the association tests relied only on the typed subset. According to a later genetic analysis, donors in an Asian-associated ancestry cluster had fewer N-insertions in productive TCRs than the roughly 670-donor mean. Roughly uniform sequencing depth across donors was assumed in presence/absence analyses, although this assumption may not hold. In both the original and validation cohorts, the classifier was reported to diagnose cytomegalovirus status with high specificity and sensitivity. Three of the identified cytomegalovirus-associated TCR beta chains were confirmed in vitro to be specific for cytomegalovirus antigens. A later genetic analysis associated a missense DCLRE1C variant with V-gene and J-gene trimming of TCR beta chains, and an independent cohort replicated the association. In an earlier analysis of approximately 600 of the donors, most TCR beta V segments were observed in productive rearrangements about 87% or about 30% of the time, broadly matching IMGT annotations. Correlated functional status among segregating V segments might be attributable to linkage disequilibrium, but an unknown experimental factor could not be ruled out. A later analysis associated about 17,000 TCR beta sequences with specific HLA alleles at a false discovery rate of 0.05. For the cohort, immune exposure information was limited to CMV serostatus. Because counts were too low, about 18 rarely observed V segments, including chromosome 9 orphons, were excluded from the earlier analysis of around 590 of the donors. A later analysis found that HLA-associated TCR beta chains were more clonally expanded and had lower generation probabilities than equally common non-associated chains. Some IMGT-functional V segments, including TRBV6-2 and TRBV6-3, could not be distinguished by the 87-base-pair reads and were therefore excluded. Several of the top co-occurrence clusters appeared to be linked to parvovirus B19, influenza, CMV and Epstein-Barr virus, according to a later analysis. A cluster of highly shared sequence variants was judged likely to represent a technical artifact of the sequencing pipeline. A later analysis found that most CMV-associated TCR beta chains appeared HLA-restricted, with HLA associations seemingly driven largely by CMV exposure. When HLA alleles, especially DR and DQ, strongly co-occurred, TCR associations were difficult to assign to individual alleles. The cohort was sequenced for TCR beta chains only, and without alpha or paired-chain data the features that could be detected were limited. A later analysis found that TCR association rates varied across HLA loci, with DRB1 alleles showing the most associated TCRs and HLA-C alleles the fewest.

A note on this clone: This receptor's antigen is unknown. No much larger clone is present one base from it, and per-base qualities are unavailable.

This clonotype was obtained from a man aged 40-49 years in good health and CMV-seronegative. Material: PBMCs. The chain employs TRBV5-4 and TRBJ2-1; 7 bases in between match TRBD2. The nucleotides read TGTGCCAGCAGCTCCGTACTAGCGAGATACAATGAGCAGTTCTTC. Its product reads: CASSSVLARYNEQFF.